This T cell receptor beta chain comes out of a study of cytomegalovirus exposure and HLA in healthy donors. The study, taken as a whole, reports: Published work reported that the classifier diagnosed cytomegalovirus status with high specificity and sensitivity. The authors listed 164 TCR beta chains as cytomegalovirus-associated.

Trimming removed 3 bases from V and 5 bases from J; junction bases left unmatched: 5. Per the germline V gene, CDR1 is SGDLS and CDR2 is YYNGEE. This CDR3 has 14 residues. Profiling relied on immunoSEQ multiplex PCR, and the TCRdb table lists in-frame clones only, not all of them. The repertoire includes around 98,000 clones, 87% of them detected once, and roughly 4.3% sits in the top ten. As for this clone: Its target is unknown.

This sequence joins TRBV9 and TRBJ2-5; 9 bases are a match to TRBD2. Sequencing was done on a sample of PBMCs. The TCR originated in a woman aged 25 to 39 in good health and CMV-seronegative. The CDR3 DNA follows: TGTGCCAGCAGCGGCGCGGGGGGGTGGGAGACCCAGTACTTC. The encoded protein is CASSGAGGWETQYF.